This record concerns one T cell receptor (beta chain) sequence. What it binds is not known. V was cut by 5 bases and J by 4 bases, with 14 bases left in between. The length of the CDR3 is 14 residues. The sample belongs to a study of CD8 T cells in ankylosing spondylitis. Notes on the study in general: The study identified a TCR beta motif of several highly homologous variants that appeared characteristic of ankylosing spondylitis blood. Clones linked to disease were reported to show significant enrichment in matched ankylosing spondylitis synovial fluid. Within peripheral blood, clones linked to disease were CD8+ and relatively rare.

Molecular-barcoded quantitative 5'-RACE produced these TCR beta libraries. In TCRdb, the 5' RACE reads were re-called with MiXCR into one record per CDR3 protein. The sample consists of some 340,000 distinct CDR3 sequences, roughly 15% of them appearing once. The V call is TRBV12-3 or TRBV12-4, the J call TRBJ1-2; D call uncertain. The receptor was derived from a male donor with ankylosing spondylitis or in good health (not recorded which). The sequenced sample was blood, either unsorted or a sorted T cell fraction (not recorded which). The CDR3 DNA reads as TGTGCCAGCAGTCCCGGTGGGGTGGTCTATGGCTACACCTTC. It translates to CASSPGGVVYGYTF.